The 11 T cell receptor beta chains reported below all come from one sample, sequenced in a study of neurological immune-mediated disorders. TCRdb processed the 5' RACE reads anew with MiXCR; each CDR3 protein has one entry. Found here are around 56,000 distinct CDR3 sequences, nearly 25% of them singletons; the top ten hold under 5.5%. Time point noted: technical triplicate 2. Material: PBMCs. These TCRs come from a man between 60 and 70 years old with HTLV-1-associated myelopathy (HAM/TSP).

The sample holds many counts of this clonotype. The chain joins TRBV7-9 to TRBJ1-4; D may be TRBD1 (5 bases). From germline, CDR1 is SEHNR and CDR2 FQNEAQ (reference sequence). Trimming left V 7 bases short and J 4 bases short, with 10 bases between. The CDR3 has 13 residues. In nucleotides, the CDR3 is TGTGCCAGCACCTACGACAGTAATGAAAAACTGTTTTTT. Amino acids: CASTYDSNEKLFF. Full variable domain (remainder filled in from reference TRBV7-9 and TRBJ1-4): DTGVSQNPRHKITKRGQNVTFRCDPISEHNRLYWYRQTLGQGPEFLTYFQNEAQLEKSRLLSDRFSAERPKGSFSTLEIQRTEQGDSAMYLCASTYDSNEKLFFGSGTQLSVL.

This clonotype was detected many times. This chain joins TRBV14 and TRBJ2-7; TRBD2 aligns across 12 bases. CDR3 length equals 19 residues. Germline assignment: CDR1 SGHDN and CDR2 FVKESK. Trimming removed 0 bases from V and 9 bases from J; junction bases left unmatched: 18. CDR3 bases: TGTGCCAGCAGCCAAGATCCCGCATTCTCTAGCGGGAGGGCAGTGGTGCAGTACTTC. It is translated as CASSQDPAFSSGRAVVQYF.

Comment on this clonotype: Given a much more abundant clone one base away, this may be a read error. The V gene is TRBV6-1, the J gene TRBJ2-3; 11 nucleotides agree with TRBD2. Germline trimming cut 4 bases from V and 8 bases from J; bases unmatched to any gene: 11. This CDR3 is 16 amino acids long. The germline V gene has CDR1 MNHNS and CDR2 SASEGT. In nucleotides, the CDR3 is TGTGCCAGCAGTGCAAATAGCGGGAGGGCGAGGGGTACGCAGTATTTT. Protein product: CASSANSGRARGTQYF.

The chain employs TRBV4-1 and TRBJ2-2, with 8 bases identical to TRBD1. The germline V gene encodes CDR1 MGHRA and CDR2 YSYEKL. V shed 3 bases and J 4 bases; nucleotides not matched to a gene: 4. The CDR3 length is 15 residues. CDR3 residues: CASSQSGQGTGELFF. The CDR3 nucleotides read TGCGCCAGCAGCCAGAGCGGACAGGGCACCGGGGAGCTGTTTTTT.

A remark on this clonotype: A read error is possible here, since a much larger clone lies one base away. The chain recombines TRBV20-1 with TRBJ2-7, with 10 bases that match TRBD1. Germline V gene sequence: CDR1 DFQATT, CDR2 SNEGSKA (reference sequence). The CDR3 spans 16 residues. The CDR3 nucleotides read TGCATTGCTCGAGGGGACAGGGGCTACAGCTCCTACGAGCAGTACTTC. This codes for CIARGDRGYSSYEQYF.

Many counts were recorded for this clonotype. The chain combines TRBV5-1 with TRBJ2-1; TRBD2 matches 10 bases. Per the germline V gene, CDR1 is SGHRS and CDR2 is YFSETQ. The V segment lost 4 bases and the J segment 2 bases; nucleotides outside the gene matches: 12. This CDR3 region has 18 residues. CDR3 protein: CASSLSLAGEGTYNEQFF. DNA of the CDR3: TGCGCCAGCAGCCTGAGTCTAGCGGGAGAGGGGACCTACAATGAGCAGTTCTTC.

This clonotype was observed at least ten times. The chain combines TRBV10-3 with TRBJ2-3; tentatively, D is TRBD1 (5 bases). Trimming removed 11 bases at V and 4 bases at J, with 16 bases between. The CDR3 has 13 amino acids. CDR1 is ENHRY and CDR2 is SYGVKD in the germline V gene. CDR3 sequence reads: CASNGATADTQYF. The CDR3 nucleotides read TGTGCCTCCAATGGCGCGACAGCAGATACGCAGTATTTT.

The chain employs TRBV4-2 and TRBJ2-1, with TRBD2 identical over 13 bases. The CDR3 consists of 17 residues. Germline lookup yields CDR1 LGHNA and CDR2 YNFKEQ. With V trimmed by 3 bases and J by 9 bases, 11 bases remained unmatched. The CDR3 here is CASSQEGLAGPPPEQFF. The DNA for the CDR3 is TGTGCCAGCAGCCAGGAGGGACTAGCGGGACCTCCCCCTGAGCAGTTCTTC.

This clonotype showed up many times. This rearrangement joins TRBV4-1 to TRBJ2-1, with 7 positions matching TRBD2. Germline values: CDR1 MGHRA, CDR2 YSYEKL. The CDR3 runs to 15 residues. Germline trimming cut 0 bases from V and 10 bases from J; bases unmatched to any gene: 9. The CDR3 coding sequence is TGCGCCAGCAGCCAAGACATAGCGGGCCCGGGCGAGCAGTTCTTC. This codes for CASSQDIAGPGEQFF.

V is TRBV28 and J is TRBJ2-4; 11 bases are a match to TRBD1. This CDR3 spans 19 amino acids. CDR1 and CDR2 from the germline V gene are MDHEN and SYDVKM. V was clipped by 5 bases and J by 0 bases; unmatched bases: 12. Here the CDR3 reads CASSASGTGGPLAKNIQYF. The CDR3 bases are TGTGCCAGCAGTGCCTCCGGGACAGGGGGGCCCTTAGCCAAAAACATTCAGTACTTC.

Here the CDR3 DNA reads TGTGCCAGCAGCTTAGAAGCCCGGTGGACTAGCGGGAAGAATGAGCAGTTCTTC. This codes for CASSLEARWTSGKNEQFF. The chain has TRBV7-2 and TRBJ2-1; 12 nucleotides line up with TRBD2. V lost 1 base to trimming and J lost 7 bases; unmatched junction nucleotides: 11. Germline CDR1 is SGHTA and CDR2 is FQGNSA. CDR3 size: 18 residues.